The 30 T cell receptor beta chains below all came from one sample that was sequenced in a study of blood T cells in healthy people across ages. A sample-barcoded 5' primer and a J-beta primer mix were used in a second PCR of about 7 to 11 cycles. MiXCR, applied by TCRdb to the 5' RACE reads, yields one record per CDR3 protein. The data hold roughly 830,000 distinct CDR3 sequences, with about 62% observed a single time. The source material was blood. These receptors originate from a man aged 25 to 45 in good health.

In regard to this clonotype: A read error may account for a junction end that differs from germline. Here the CDR3 reads CASSWGLRGSPLHF. In nucleotides, the CDR3 is TGTGCCAGCAGTTGGGGCCTCAGAGGATCACCCCTCCACTTT. This sequence joins TRBV10-3 and TRBJ1-6, with a possible D match to TRBD1 (5 bases). This CDR3 is 14 amino acids long. The germline V gene encodes CDR1 ENHRY and CDR2 SYGVKD.

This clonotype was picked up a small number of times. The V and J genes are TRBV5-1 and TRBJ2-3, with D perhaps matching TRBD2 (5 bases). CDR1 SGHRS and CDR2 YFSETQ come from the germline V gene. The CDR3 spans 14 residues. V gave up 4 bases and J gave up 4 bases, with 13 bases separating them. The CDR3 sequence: CASSLPSSADTQYF. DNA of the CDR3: TGCGCCAGCAGCCTGCCTAGCTCGGCAGATACGCAGTATTTT.

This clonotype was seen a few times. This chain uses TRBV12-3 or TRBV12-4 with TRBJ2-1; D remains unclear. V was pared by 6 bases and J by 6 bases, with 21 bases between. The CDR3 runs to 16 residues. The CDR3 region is CASRILAGSLGNEQFF. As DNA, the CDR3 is TGTGCCAGCAGGATCCTGGCCGGGTCCCTCGGCAATGAGCAGTTCTTC.

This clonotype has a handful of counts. Written as DNA, the CDR3 is TGTGCCAGCAGCTCGACGAATGGCTTGGGTGTTGGCTACACCTTC. Translating gives CASSSTNGLGVGYTF. The chain links TRBV7-9 to TRBJ1-2; D remains ambiguous. This CDR3 comprises 15 residues. Germline assignment: CDR1 SEHNR and CDR2 FQNEAQ (reference sequence). V was shortened by 4 bases and J by 7 bases, with 19 bases between the two germline ends.

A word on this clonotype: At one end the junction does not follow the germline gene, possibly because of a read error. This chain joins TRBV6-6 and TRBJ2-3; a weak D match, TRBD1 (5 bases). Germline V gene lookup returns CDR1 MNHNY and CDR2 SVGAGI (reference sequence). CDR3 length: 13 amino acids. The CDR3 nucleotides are TGTGCCAGCACCCGGACCAGCACAGGTACGCAGTATTTT. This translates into CASTRTSTGTQYF.

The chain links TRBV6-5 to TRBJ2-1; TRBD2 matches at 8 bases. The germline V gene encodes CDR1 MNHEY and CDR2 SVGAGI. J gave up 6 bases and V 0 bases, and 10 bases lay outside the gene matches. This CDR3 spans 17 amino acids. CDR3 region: CASSYSNTGGRGNEQFF. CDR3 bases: TGTGCCAGCAGTTACTCCAATACGGGGGGGCGGGGCAATGAGCAGTTCTTC.

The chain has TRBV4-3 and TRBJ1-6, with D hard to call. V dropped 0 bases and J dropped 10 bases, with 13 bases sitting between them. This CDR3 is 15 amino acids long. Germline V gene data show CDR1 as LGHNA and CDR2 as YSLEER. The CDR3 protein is CASSQDRKGDSPLHF. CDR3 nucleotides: TGCGCCAGCAGCCAAGATCGAAAGGGAGACTCACCCCTCCACTTT.

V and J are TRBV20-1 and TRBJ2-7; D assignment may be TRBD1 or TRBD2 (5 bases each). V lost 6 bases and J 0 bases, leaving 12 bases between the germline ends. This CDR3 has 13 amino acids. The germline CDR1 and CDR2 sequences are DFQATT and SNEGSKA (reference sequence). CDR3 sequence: CSAPRDGSYEQYF. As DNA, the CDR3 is TGCAGTGCCCCCCGGGACGGCTCCTACGAGCAGTACTTC.

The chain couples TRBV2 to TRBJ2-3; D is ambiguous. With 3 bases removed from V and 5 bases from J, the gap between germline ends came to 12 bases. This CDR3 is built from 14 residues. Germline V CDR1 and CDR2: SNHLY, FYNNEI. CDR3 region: CASSDIGSKDTQYF. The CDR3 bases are TGTGCCAGCAGTGATATTGGGTCTAAAGATACGCAGTATTTT.

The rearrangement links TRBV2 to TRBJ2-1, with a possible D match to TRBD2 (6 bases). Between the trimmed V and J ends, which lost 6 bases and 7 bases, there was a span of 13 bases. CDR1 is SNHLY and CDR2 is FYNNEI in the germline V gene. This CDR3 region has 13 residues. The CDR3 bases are TGTGCCAGCAGGGTCGGAGGGGAAAATGAGCAGTTCTTC. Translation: CASRVGGENEQFF.

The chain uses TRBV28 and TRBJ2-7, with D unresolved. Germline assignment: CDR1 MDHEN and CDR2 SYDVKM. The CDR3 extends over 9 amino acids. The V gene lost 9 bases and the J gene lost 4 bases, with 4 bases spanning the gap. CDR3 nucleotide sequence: TGTGCCAGTCCTTACGAGCAGTACTTC. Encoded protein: CASPYEQYF.

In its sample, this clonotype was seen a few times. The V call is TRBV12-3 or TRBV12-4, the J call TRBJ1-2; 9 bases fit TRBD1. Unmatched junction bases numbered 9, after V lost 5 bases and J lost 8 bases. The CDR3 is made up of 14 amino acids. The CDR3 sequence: CASSPPTTGGGYTF. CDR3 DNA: TGTGCCAGCAGTCCGCCGACGACAGGGGGGGGCTACACCTTC.

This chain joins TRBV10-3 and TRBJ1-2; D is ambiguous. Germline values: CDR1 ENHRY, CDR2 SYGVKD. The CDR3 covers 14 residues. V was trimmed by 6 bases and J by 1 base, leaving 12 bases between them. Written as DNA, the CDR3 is TGTGCCATCAGCCTAAAAAAGGATAACTATGGCTACACCTTC. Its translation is CAISLKKDNYGYTF.

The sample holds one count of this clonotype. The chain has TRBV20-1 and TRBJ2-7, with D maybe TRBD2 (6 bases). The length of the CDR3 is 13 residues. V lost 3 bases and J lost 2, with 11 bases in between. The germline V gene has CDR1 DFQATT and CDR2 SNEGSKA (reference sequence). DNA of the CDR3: TGCAGTGCTAGTAGCGGCAGACCCTACGAGCAGTACTTC. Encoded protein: CSASSGRPYEQYF.

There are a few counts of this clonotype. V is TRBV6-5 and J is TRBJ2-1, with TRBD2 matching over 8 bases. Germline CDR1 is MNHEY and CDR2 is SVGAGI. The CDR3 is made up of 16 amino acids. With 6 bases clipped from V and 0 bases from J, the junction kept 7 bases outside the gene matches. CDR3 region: CASSPTTSASYNEQFF. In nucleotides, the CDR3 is TGTGCCAGCAGCCCGACGACTAGCGCCTCCTACAATGAGCAGTTCTTC.

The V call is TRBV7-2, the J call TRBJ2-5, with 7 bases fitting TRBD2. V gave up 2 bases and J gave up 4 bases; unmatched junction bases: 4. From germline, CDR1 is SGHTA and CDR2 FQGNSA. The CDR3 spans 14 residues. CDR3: CASSLSGKLETQYF. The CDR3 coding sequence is TGTGCCAGCAGCTTAAGCGGGAAGTTAGAGACCCAGTACTTC. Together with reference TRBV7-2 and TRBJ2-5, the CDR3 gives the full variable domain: GAGVSQSPSNKVTEKGKDVELRCDPISGHTALYWYRQSLGQGLEFLIYFQGNSAPDKSGLPSDRFSAERTGGSVSTLTIQRTQQEDSAVYLCASSLSGKLETQYFGPGTRLLVL.

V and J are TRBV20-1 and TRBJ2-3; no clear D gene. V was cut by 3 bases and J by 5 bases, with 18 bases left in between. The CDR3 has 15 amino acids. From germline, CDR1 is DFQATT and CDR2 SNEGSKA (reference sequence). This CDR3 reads CSASANILVVDTQYF. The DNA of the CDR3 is TGCAGTGCTAGCGCGAACATCCTGGTGGTAGATACGCAGTATTTT.

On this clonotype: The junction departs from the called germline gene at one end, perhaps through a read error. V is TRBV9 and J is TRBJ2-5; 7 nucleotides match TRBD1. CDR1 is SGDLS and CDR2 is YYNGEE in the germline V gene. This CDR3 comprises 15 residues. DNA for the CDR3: TGTACCAGCAGCGTAGACGGGACAGAGGTTGAGACCCAGTACTTC. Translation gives CTSSVDGTEVETQYF.

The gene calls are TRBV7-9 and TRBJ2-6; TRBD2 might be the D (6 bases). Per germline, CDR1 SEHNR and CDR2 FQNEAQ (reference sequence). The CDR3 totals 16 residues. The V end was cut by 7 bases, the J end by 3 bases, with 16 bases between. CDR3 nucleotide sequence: TGTGCCAGCACCCCGGAGGGCGGATATGGGGCCAACGTCCTGACTTTC. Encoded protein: CASTPEGGYGANVLTF.

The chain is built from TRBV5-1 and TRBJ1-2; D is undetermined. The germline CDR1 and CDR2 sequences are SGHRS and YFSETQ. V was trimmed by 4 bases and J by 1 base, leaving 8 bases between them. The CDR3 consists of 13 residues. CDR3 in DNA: TGCGCCAGCAGCGAGGCCAGTAACTATGGCTACACCTTC. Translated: CASSEASNYGYTF. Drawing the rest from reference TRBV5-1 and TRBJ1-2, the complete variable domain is KAGVTQTPRYLIKTRGQQVTLSCSPISGHRSVSWYQQTPGQGLQFLFEYFSETQRNKGNFPGRFSGRQFSNSRSEMNVSTLELGDSALYLCASSEASNYGYTFGSGTRLTVV.

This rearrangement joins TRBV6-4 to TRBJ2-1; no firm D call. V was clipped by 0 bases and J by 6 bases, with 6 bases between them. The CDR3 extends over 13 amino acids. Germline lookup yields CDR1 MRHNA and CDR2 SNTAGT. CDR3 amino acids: CASSDSMGNEQFF. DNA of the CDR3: TGTGCCAGCAGTGACTCGATGGGCAATGAGCAGTTCTTC.

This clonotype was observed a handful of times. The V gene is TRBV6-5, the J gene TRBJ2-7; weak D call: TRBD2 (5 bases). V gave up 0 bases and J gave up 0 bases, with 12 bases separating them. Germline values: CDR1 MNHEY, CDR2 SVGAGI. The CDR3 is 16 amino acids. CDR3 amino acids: CASSYSWRRSSYEQYF. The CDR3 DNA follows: TGTGCCAGCAGTTACTCGTGGCGGAGGAGCTCCTACGAGCAGTACTTC.

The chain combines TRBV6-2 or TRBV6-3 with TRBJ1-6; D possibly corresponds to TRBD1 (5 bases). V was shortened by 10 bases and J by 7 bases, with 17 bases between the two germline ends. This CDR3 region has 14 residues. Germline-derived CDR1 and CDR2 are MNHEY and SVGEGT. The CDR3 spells CATHAAGTNSPLHF. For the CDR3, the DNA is TGTGCCACCCACGCCGCAGGGACCAATTCACCCCTCCACTTT.

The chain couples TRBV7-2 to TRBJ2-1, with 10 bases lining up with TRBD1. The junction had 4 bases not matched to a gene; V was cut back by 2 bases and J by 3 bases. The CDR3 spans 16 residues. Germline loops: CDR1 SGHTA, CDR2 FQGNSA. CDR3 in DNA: TGTGCCAGCAGCTTATCCGGGACAGGGGTCTACAATGAGCAGTTCTTC. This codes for CASSLSGTGVYNEQFF. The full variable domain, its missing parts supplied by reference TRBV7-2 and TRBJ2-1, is GAGVSQSPSNKVTEKGKDVELRCDPISGHTALYWYRQSLGQGLEFLIYFQGNSAPDKSGLPSDRFSAERTGGSVSTLTIQRTQQEDSAVYLCASSLSGTGVYNEQFFGPGTRLTVL.

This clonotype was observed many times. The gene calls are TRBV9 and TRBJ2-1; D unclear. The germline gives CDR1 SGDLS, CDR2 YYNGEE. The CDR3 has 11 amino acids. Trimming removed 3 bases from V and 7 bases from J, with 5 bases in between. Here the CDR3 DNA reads TGTGCCAGCAGCGCGTCAAATGAGCAGTTCTTC. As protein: CASSASNEQFF.

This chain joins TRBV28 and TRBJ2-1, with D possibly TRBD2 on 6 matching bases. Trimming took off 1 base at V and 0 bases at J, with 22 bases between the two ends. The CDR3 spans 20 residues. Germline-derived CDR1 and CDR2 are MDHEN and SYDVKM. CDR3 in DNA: TGTGCCAGCAGTTTATACCCAAGGGTTGCGGGGAAAGGCTCCTACAATGAGCAGTTCTTC. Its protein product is CASSLYPRVAGKGSYNEQFF.

CDR3 region: CASSFRGGNEQFF. DNA of the CDR3: TGTGCCAGCAGTTTTCGAGGGGGCAATGAGCAGTTCTTC. The chain combines TRBV12-3 or TRBV12-4 with TRBJ2-1, with a tentative D call TRBD1 (6 bases). CDR3 length: 13 residues. V lost 3 bases, J lost 6 bases, and 9 bases lay in between.

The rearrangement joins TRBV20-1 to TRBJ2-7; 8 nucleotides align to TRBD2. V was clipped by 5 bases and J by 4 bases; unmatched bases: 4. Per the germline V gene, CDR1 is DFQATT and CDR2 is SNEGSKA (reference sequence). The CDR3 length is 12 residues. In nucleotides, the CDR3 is TGCAGTGCTCGCGGGGGGAGATACGAGCAGTACTTC. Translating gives CSARGGRYEQYF.

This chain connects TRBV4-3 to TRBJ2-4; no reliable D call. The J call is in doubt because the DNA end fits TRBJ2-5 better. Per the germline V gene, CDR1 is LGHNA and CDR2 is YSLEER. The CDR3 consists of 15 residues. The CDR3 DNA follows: TGCGCCAGCAGCCAACCTGGGAAGTATGGAGAGACCCAGTACTTC. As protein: CASSQPGKYGETQYF.

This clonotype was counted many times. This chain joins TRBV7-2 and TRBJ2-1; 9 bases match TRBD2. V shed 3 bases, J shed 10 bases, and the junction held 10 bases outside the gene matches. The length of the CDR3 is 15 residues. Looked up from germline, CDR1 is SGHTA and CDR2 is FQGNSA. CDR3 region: CASSFHSGGRGEQFF. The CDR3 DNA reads TGTGCCAGCAGCTTCCATAGCGGGGGCCGAGGAGAGCAGTTCTTC.